This passage covers 31 T cell receptor beta chains from one sample sequenced in a study of control samples from healthy donors and cancer patients. Method: immunoSEQ multiplex PCR; TCRdb's copy keeps in-frame clones and lacks some. This table holds a few hundred thousand clones, 75% to 95% found once. Material: PBMCs. The receptors come from a middle-aged man with head and neck cancer.

This clone has only a few counts. The rearrangement links TRBV5-3 to TRBJ1-3; D call uncertain. Being an ORF, TRBV5-3 has a function that is uncertain. CDR3 length: 15 amino acids. The V gene lost 2 bases and the J gene lost 0 bases, with 9 bases spanning the gap. The CDR3 region is CARSLPRNSGNTIYF. The CDR3 DNA sequence: TGTGCCAGAAGCTTACCGAGGAACTCTGGAAACACCATATATTTT.

The chain employs TRBV28 and TRBJ1-2, with no clear D. This CDR3 comprises 14 residues. CDR1 and CDR2 (germline): MDHEN, SYDVKM. Trimming stripped 2 bases from V and 3 bases from J, with 10 bases between. The CDR3 is CASSLQSRDYGYTF. DNA for the CDR3: TGTGCCAGCAGTTTACAATCGAGAGACTATGGCTACACCTTC.

This chain uses TRBV3-1 (or the pseudogene TRBV3-2) with TRBJ2-5; 7 bases agree with TRBD2. CDR3 length: 16 amino acids. Trimming removed 4 bases from V and 4 bases from J; junction bases left unmatched: 12. Per the germline V gene, CDR1 is LGHDT and CDR2 is YNNKEL (reference sequence). Written as DNA, the CDR3 is TGTGCCAGCAGCCCCTCGGGGCGGGAGTTAGGAGAGACCCAGTACTTC. Encoded protein: CASSPSGRELGETQYF.

The gene calls are TRBV14 and TRBJ2-1; D might be TRBD2 (6 bases). Germline V CDR1 and CDR2: SGHDN, FVKESK. The germline V and J ends were trimmed by 3 bases and 13 bases, with 16 bases remaining between them. The length of the CDR3 is 13 residues. In nucleotides, the CDR3 is TGTGCCAGCAGCCAGATCTCGGGACTCACTCAGTTCTTC. It specifies CASSQISGLTQFF.

V usage is TRBV7-2 and J usage is TRBJ1-5; the D gene is possibly TRBD1 (5 bases). Germline V gene sequence: CDR1 SGHTA, CDR2 FQGNSA. Trimming shortened V by 1 base and J by 0 bases, and 10 bases separated the two germline ends. The CDR3 extends over 16 amino acids. The CDR3 reads CASSLVGGGSNQPQHF. Here the CDR3 DNA reads TGTGCCAGCAGCTTAGTGGGTGGGGGTAGCAATCAGCCCCAGCATTTT.

In this sample, this clone turned up once. CDR3: CASTQGLHYGYTF. The CDR3 coding sequence is TGTGCCAGTACACAGGGCCTCCACTATGGCTACACCTTC. The rearrangement joins TRBV19 to TRBJ1-2, with D perhaps TRBD1 (6 bases). V gave up 7 bases and J gave up 3 bases, with 12 bases separating them. CDR1 LNHDA and CDR2 SQIVND come from the germline V gene (reference sequence). The CDR3 runs 13 residues.

The CDR3, as DNA: TGTGCCAGCACCCATAGTGGGGGGCGCGACCATAATTCACCCCTCCACTTT. Translated: CASTHSGGRDHNSPLHF. The chain combines TRBV7-9 with TRBJ1-6; D possibly corresponds to TRBD1 (6 bases). The CDR3 has 17 residues. In germline, CDR1 is SEHNR, CDR2 FQNEAQ (reference sequence). The V end lost 7 bases, the J end lost 5 bases, and 21 bases lay between the germline ends.

The chain joins TRBV27 to TRBJ1-1; D remains ambiguous. V was cut by 4 bases and J by 5 bases, with 14 bases left in between. CDR1 is MNHEY and CDR2 is SMNVEV in the germline V gene (reference sequence). The CDR3 extends over 14 amino acids. The CDR3 DNA reads TGTGCCAGCAGTTCAAACATGGTCAGGACTGAAGCTTTCTTT. The encoded protein is CASSSNMVRTEAFF.

V usage is TRBV28 and J usage is TRBJ1-2, with no clear D. CDR1 is MDHEN and CDR2 is SYDVKM in the germline V gene. Trimming cost V 4 bases and J 8 bases, with 17 bases left between them. The CDR3 extends over 14 amino acids. In DNA, the CDR3 is TGTGCCAGCAGTTCCCCCGCGAAGGCGGGCGGCTACACCTTC. This translates into CASSSPAKAGGYTF.

This chain connects TRBV11-2 to TRBJ2-2; D assignment may be TRBD1 or TRBD2 (5 bases each). Trimming took 1 base from V and 5 from J, leaving 14 bases between them. The V gene's germline CDR1 is SGHAT and CDR2 FQNNGV. This CDR3 spans 16 amino acids. CDR3 residues: CASSLAAGQRTGELFF. The CDR3 bases are TGTGCCAGCAGCTTAGCCGCAGGGCAGCGGACCGGGGAGCTGTTTTTT.

This chain links TRBV7-9 with TRBJ2-3; D gene uncertain. This CDR3 contains 15 residues. The germline gives CDR1 SEHNR, CDR2 FQNEAQ (reference sequence). The germline V and J ends were trimmed by 2 bases and 0 bases, with 9 bases remaining between them. CDR3 loop: CASSLLLPSTDTQYF. CDR3 in DNA: TGTGCCAGCAGCTTATTACTACCAAGCACAGATACGCAGTATTTT.

This clone was observed a few times. V usage is TRBV6-5 and J usage is TRBJ2-7; TRBD1 matches 12 bases. In germline, CDR1 is MNHEY, CDR2 SVGAGI. After removal of 6 bases from V and 4 bases from J, the junction contained 7 bases not matched to a gene. The CDR3 consists of 15 residues. The CDR3 loop reads CASRRDRGPEYEQYF. The CDR3 bases are TGTGCCAGCAGACGGGACAGGGGGCCTGAGTACGAGCAGTACTTC.

This clone was recorded only once. The chain uses TRBV3-1 (or the pseudogene TRBV3-2) and TRBJ1-5; tentative D call: TRBD1 (5 bases). Looked up from germline, CDR1 is LGHDT and CDR2 is YNNKEL (reference sequence). The V end was cut by 0 bases, the J end by 0 bases, with 12 bases between. The CDR3 spans 17 residues. CDR3 bases: TGTGCCAGCAGCCAAGATCCTGGACACAATAGCAATCAGCCCCAGCATTTT. It codes for CASSQDPGHNSNQPQHF.

This chain uses TRBV18 with TRBJ2-1; 7 bases line up with TRBD2. The CDR3 is 15 amino acids. Germline V gives CDR1 KGHSH, CDR2 LQKENI. V shed 8 bases, J shed 6 bases, and the junction held 13 bases outside the gene matches. CDR3 DNA sequence: TGTGCCAGCCACATCATGGCGGGAGACGGCAATGAGCAGTTCTTC. It specifies CASHIMAGDGNEQFF.

This clone was detected a few times. The chain employs TRBV29-1 and TRBJ1-5; D is uncertain. Germline values: CDR1 SQVTM, CDR2 ANQGSEA. With 6 bases removed from V and 3 bases from J, the gap between germline ends came to 18 bases. The CDR3 is made up of 15 amino acids. The CDR3 spells CSVHDPTLPNQPQHF. The CDR3 nucleotides read TGCAGCGTCCATGACCCGACCCTGCCCAATCAGCCCCAGCATTTT.

On this clone: Other DNA sequences in this sample translate to the same CDR3. This chain uses TRBV6-5 with TRBJ2-1, with D uncertain. Germline CDR1 reads MNHEY; CDR2 reads SVGAGI. Trimming stripped 7 bases from V and 6 bases from J, with 7 bases between. The CDR3 is made up of 11 amino acids. The CDR3 here is CASTLGNEQFF. CDR3 in DNA: TGTGCCAGCACCTTGGGCAATGAGCAGTTCTTC.

This chain connects TRBV9 to TRBJ1-3; D possibly corresponds to TRBD1 (5 bases). Trimming stripped 0 bases from V and 4 bases from J, with 8 bases between. CDR3 length equals 14 residues. Germline V gene lookup returns CDR1 SGDLS and CDR2 YYNGEE. This chain's CDR3 is CASSVAGDGNTIYF. The CDR3 nucleotides are TGTGCCAGCAGCGTAGCCGGGGACGGAAACACCATATATTTT.

CDR3 nucleotides: TGTGCCAGCAGCCAAAGCCCAGGGACGGATTCACCCCTCCACTTT. Its translation is CASSQSPGTDSPLHF. The chain carries TRBV4-2 and TRBJ1-6; D is perhaps TRBD1 (5 bases). Trimming pared 2 bases from V and 8 bases from J, leaving 13 bases between. In germline, CDR1 is LGHNA, CDR2 YNFKEQ. CDR3 length: 15 amino acids.

This sequence joins TRBV6-4 and TRBJ1-2; no clear D. Trimming pared 0 bases from V and 8 bases from J, leaving 13 bases between. Germline V gene lookup returns CDR1 MRHNA and CDR2 SNTAGT. This CDR3 has 14 residues. CDR3 loop: CASSDSPGVGGYTF. The CDR3 DNA is TGTGCCAGCAGTGACTCACCGGGCGTCGGGGGCTACACCTTC.

This clone was found once. This chain links TRBV6-9 with TRBJ1-1; no definite D call. CDR3 size: 9 residues. Per germline, CDR1 MNHGY and CDR2 SVAAGI. Deletions cut 1 base from V and 10 bases from J, with 1 base between. For the CDR3, the DNA is TGTGCCAGCAGTTATTTAGCTTTCTTT. Protein: CASSYLAFF.

V is TRBV5-1 and J is TRBJ2-1; 15 nucleotides align to TRBD2. With V trimmed by 4 bases and J by 0 bases, 11 bases remained unmatched. CDR1 SGHRS and CDR2 YFSETQ come from the germline V gene. This CDR3 comprises 20 residues. CDR3: CASSLTGLAGGPRSYNEQFF. DNA for the CDR3: TGCGCCAGCAGCCTAACTGGACTAGCGGGAGGGCCTCGCTCCTACAATGAGCAGTTCTTC.

The chain links TRBV5-1 to TRBJ2-1; 9 bases agree with TRBD2. From germline, CDR1 is SGHRS and CDR2 YFSETQ. This CDR3 contains 19 residues. The V segment lost 2 bases and the J segment 10 bases; nucleotides outside the gene matches: 22. The CDR3 region is CASSLPPQKGSGGKREQFF. For the CDR3, the DNA is TGCGCCAGCAGCTTACCCCCCCAAAAGGGTAGCGGGGGAAAGAGGGAGCAGTTCTTC.

The chain employs TRBV27 and TRBJ1-2; no reliable D call. The CDR3 is made up of 15 amino acids. Trimming removed 5 bases from V and 3 bases from J, with 16 bases in between. CDR1 is MNHEY and CDR2 is SMNVEV in the germline V gene (reference sequence). The CDR3 DNA follows: TGTGCCAGCAGTGTTCGGTATCCGAGGGACTATGGCTACACCTTC. Translating gives CASSVRYPRDYGYTF.

This clone was observed once. This chain uses TRBV28 with TRBJ1-5; no firm D call. Trimming stripped 8 bases from V and 2 bases from J, with 16 bases between. Germline loops: CDR1 MDHEN, CDR2 SYDVKM. This CDR3 comprises 15 residues. The CDR3: CASFRRPAGNQPQHF. In DNA, the CDR3 is TGTGCCAGCTTTAGACGGCCGGCTGGCAATCAGCCCCAGCATTTT.

The rearrangement uses TRBV25-1 and TRBJ1-5; TRBD1 might be the D (5 bases). The CDR3 sequence is 14 residues long. CDR1 is MGHDK and CDR2 is SYGVNS in the germline V gene. V lost 2 bases and J 0 bases, leaving 5 bases between the germline ends. The CDR3 region has the DNA TGTGCCAGCAGTGAAGGGGGTAGCAATCAGCCCCAGCATTTT. This codes for CASSEGGSNQPQHF.

This chain joins TRBV7-3 and TRBJ2-1; 12 nucleotides agree with TRBD1. CDR3 size: 15 residues. The germline gives CDR1 SGHTA, CDR2 FQGTGA. The V segment lost 4 bases and the J segment 10 bases; nucleotides outside the gene matches: 8. In DNA form, the CDR3 reads TGTGCCAGCAGCTATACCGGGACAGGGGGCCGGGAGCAGTTCTTC. This gives the protein CASSYTGTGGREQFF. Full variable domain (outside the CDR3, taken from reference TRBV7-3 and TRBJ2-1): GAGVSQTPSNKVTEKGKYVELRCDPISGHTALYWYRQSLGQGPEFLIYFQGTGAADDSGLPNDRFFAVRPEGSVSTLKIQRTERGDSAVYLCASSYTGTGGREQFFGPGTRLTVL.

V is TRBV11-2 and J is TRBJ2-5; TRBD2 aligns across 12 bases. CDR3 length equals 14 residues. Germline CDR1 is SGHAT and CDR2 is FQNNGV. The V gene end was trimmed by 5 bases and the J gene end by 7 bases; junction bases not matched to a gene: 5. CDR3 loop: CASSLAGGPGTQYF. CDR3 nucleotides: TGTGCCAGCAGCCTAGCGGGAGGGCCGGGGACCCAGTACTTC.

The chain has TRBV6-5 and TRBJ2-7, with a possible D match to TRBD1 (5 bases). Trimming removed 10 bases at V and 3 bases at J, with 13 bases between. This CDR3 region has 12 residues. Germline loops: CDR1 MNHEY, CDR2 SVGAGI. The CDR3 loop reads CAIDSLIYEQYF. The CDR3 region has the DNA TGTGCCATAGACAGTCTCATCTACGAGCAGTACTTC.

This sequence joins TRBV4-3 and TRBJ1-1; D may be TRBD1 (5 bases). Trimming removed 4 bases at V and 11 bases at J, with 20 bases between. The CDR3 totals 14 residues. Germline values: CDR1 LGHNA, CDR2 YSLEER. CDR3 nucleotide sequence: TGCGCCAGCAGCCCCCCGGGGCAGTGGGCCGGGGCTTTCTTT. It encodes CASSPPGQWAGAFF.

The V and J genes are TRBV30 and TRBJ2-1; D possibly uses TRBD1 or TRBD2 (7 bases each). Trimming cost V 8 bases and J 5 bases, with 16 bases left between them. CDR1 and CDR2 (germline): GTSNPN, SVGIG (reference sequence). CDR3 length: 13 amino acids. Here the CDR3 reads CAGTAGTNNEQFF. The CDR3 DNA follows: TGTGCCGGGACAGCGGGGACGAACAATGAGCAGTTCTTC.

This clone has only one observation. The rearrangement links TRBV7-2 to TRBJ1-2; 7 bases fit TRBD1. V shed 4 bases, J shed 7 bases, and the junction held 9 bases outside the gene matches. The CDR3 runs 14 residues. Germline lookup yields CDR1 SGHTA and CDR2 FQGNSA. CDR3 bases: TGTGCCAGCAGCTCCCCGGAGGGGGCTGGTGGCTACACCTTC. It translates to CASSSPEGAGGYTF.